This TCR beta chain was sequenced during a study of blood T cell repertoires in COVID-19. Generated by immunoSEQ multiplex PCR, the TCRdb table keeps only in-frame clones and is missing some. This sample has some 330,000 clones, with over 80% found just once. CDR3 length: 15 residues. Germline CDR1 reads MNHEY; CDR2 reads SVGEGT. V was trimmed by 3 bases and J by 2 bases, leaving 12 bases between them. The chain couples TRBV6-2 or TRBV6-3 to TRBJ2-3, with TRBD2 as a possible D gene (6 bases). Sequencing input: PBMCs or T cells enriched from blood (not recorded which). This clonotype was sampled from a woman in her forties or fifties who had recovered from COVID-19. In nucleotides, the CDR3 is TGTGCCAGCAGTTATGTGCGGGAAAACACAGATACGCAGTATTTT. This sequence encodes CASSYVRENTDTQYF.